One and the same sample provided the 13 T cell receptor beta chains below, sequenced in a study of PD-1 and CTLA-4 blockade in melanoma. The assay was immunoSEQ multiplex PCR, and TCRdb's table has in-frame clones only and misses some. The sample consists of 25,000 to 35,000 clones, roughly 90% of them appearing once. This specimen was CD8+ T cells from peripheral blood, taken from a patient given anti-PD-1 treatment. The receptors were sampled from a human donor with melanoma.

V and J are TRBV24-1 and TRBJ2-3; a weak D match, TRBD2 (5 bases). CDR3 size: 15 residues. Trimming stripped 3 bases from V and 1 base from J, with 10 bases between. From germline, CDR1 is KGHDR and CDR2 SFDVKD. The CDR3 sequence is CATSDRGIRTDTQYF. As DNA, the CDR3 is TGTGCCACCAGTGATCGGGGTATACGCACAGATACGCAGTATTTT.

With respect to this clone: The same CDR3 arises from other DNA sequences in this sample as well. The chain links TRBV5-1 to TRBJ2-1; TRBD1 is a possible D gene (6 bases). The germline V gene has CDR1 SGHRS and CDR2 YFSETQ. There are 14 residues in the CDR3. Deletions cut 3 bases from V and 2 bases from J, with 9 bases between. This CDR3 reads CASSSSGAYNEQFF. The CDR3 DNA is TGCGCCAGCAGCTCCTCAGGGGCCTACAATGAGCAGTTCTTC.

The chain joins TRBV24-1 to TRBJ2-3, with D unclear. V lost 2 bases and J 4 bases, leaving 0 bases between the germline ends. CDR3 size: 11 residues. Germline V gene sequence: CDR1 KGHDR, CDR2 SFDVKD. The CDR3 DNA reads as TGTGCCACCAGTGATTCAGATACGCAGTATTTT. Protein sequence: CATSDSDTQYF.

The chain has TRBV19 and TRBJ2-1, with TRBD2 identical over 13 bases. Germline lookup yields CDR1 LNHDA and CDR2 SQIVND (reference sequence). The length of the CDR3 is 17 residues. Germline trimming cut 6 bases from V and 6 bases from J; bases unmatched to any gene: 11. In DNA, the CDR3 is TGTGCCAGTAGCACGGGACTAGCGGGACTACTAGGCAATGAGCAGTTCTTC. As protein: CASSTGLAGLLGNEQFF.

This clone was recorded only once. V is TRBV27 and J is TRBJ1-6, with D perhaps matching TRBD1 (5 bases). The CDR3 is made up of 13 amino acids. Germline V gene sequence: CDR1 MNHEY, CDR2 SMNVEV (reference sequence). Trimming took off 1 base at V and 15 bases at J, with 13 bases between the two ends. As DNA, the CDR3 is TGTGCCAGCAGTTTATTGGGGGACGGTCTCCTCCACTTT. It specifies CASSLLGDGLLHF.

The chain links TRBV30 to TRBJ2-4; TRBD2 matches 10 bases. The ends lost 4 bases at V and 5 bases at J; junction bases unmatched: 8. The V gene's germline CDR1 is GTSNPN and CDR2 SVGIG (reference sequence). This CDR3 has 15 amino acids. CDR3 sequence (DNA): TGTGCCTGGATGAATTCGAGCGGGGGGGAAAACATTCAGTACTTC. Translated: CAWMNSSGGENIQYF.

This clone was recorded once. This chain uses TRBV30 with TRBJ2-7; 7 nucleotides line up with TRBD2. Germline loops: CDR1 GTSNPN, CDR2 SVGIG (reference sequence). V was clipped by 0 bases and J by 1 base; unmatched bases: 6. The CDR3 loop spans 15 amino acids. The CDR3 DNA is TGTGCCTGGAGTGTAGGACTAGTTGGATCCTACGAGCAGTACTTC. It encodes CAWSVGLVGSYEQYF.

The chain recombines TRBV7-8 with TRBJ1-4, with a possible D match to TRBD1 (6 bases). In germline, CDR1 is SGHVS, CDR2 FQNEAQ. Trimming stripped 2 bases from V and 6 bases from J, with 13 bases between. The CDR3 runs to 15 residues. CDR3 bases: TGTGCCAGCAGCTTAAGGGAGACAGGCGATGAAAAACTGTTTTTT. Amino acids: CASSLRETGDEKLFF.

The rearrangement uses TRBV6-5 and TRBJ1-2; 10 nucleotides agree with TRBD1. V shed 4 bases, J shed 4 bases, and the junction held 3 bases outside the gene matches. Germline V gene data show CDR1 as MNHEY and CDR2 as SVGAGI. The CDR3 runs 14 residues. Here the CDR3 reads CASSWTGGGYGYTF. The DNA for the CDR3 is TGTGCCAGCAGTTGGACAGGGGGAGGCTATGGCTACACCTTC.

The chain employs TRBV2 and TRBJ2-3, with a possible D match to TRBD1 (5 bases). This CDR3 contains 16 residues. V lost 3 bases to trimming and J lost 0 bases, with 13 bases between them. Germline CDR1 is SNHLY and CDR2 is FYNNEI. In nucleotides, the CDR3 is TGTGCCAGCAGTGAGACGACAGAATCTAGCACAGATACGCAGTATTTT. Protein sequence: CASSETTESSTDTQYF.

The chain couples TRBV11-2 to TRBJ1-1; D is unresolved. V dropped 5 bases and J dropped 3 bases, with 13 bases sitting between them. The CDR3 length is 14 residues. Germline V lookup: CDR1 SGHAT, CDR2 FQNNGV. DNA for the CDR3: TGTGCCAGCAGCGACGGGAGGGAGGACACTGAAGCTTTCTTT. This codes for CASSDGREDTEAFF. The full variable domain, its missing parts supplied by reference TRBV11-2 and TRBJ1-1, is EAGVAQSPRYKIIEKRQSVAFWCNPISGHATLYWYQQILGQGPKLLIQFQNNGVVDDSQLPKDRFSAERLKGVDSTLKIQPAKLEDSAVYLCASSDGREDTEAFFGQGTRLTVV.

CDR3 residues: CASTLGSTPSYNEQFF. The CDR3 DNA is TGTGCCAGCACCTTGGGGTCCACACCCTCCTACAATGAGCAGTTCTTC. The chain is built from TRBV27 and TRBJ2-1; D gene uncertain. The CDR3 extends over 16 amino acids. Germline V gene lookup returns CDR1 MNHEY and CDR2 SMNVEV (reference sequence). V shed 7 bases and J shed 0 bases, with 16 bases lying between them.

The chain recombines TRBV15 with TRBJ1-1; TRBD1 matches at 7 bases. The V gene end was trimmed by 6 bases and the J gene end by 6 bases; junction bases not matched to a gene: 7. This CDR3 has 13 amino acids. CDR1 LNHNV and CDR2 YYDKDF come from the germline V gene (reference sequence). The chain's CDR3 is CATREQGIPEAFF. Here the CDR3 DNA reads TGTGCCACCAGGGAACAGGGGATTCCTGAAGCTTTCTTT.